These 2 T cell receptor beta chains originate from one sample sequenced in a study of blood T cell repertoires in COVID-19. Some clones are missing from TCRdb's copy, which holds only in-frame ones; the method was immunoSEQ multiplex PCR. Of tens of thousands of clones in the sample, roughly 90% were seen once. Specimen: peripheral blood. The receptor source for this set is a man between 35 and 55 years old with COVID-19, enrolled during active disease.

CDR3 amino acids: CAWRVAGARDTQYF. CDR3 sequence (DNA): TGTGCCTGGAGAGTAGCGGGGGCCCGCGATACGCAGTATTTT. The chain uses TRBV30 and TRBJ2-3, with 9 bases identical to TRBD2. The CDR3 totals 14 residues. Trimming took 3 bases from V and 6 from J; bases not matched to a gene: 7. The germline gives CDR1 GTSNPN, CDR2 SVGIG (reference sequence).

The DNA for the CDR3 is TGCGCCAGCAGCTTGATCAGACGACGCCTAGCGGGGGACAATGAGCAGTTCTTC. Translation: CASSLIRRRLAGDNEQFF. This chain links TRBV5-1 with TRBJ2-1; 10 bases match TRBD2. The V gene's germline CDR1 is SGHRS and CDR2 YFSETQ. J gave up 5 bases and V 1 base, and 12 bases lay outside the gene matches. The CDR3 spans 18 residues.